Presented here are 30 T cell receptor beta chains from one specimen sequenced in a study of OX40 agonist ivuxolimab in advanced cancers. Libraries were prepared by immunoSEQ multiplex PCR; TCRdb keeps only in-frame clonotypes and omits some of them. The table records 50,000 to 65,000 clones, roughly 85% of them present only once. The material sequenced was CD4+ or CD8+ T cells sorted from blood, taken in a trial of the OX40 agonist ivuxolimab. Receptor source: an adult with an advanced solid tumor such as melanoma, head and neck, liver or kidney cancer.

A single count supports this clone. The rearrangement uses TRBV30 and TRBJ1-2; D is possibly TRBD1 (6 bases). Trimming cost V 0 bases and J 2 bases, with 10 bases left between them. Per germline, CDR1 GTSNPN and CDR2 SVGIG (reference sequence). The length of the CDR3 is 14 residues. The CDR3 region has the DNA TGTGCCTGGAGTGTACAAACAGGGAACTATGGCTACACCTTC. Translating it yields CAWSVQTGNYGYTF. Looking up the rest from reference TRBV30 and TRBJ1-2 gives the full variable domain: SQTIHQWPATLVQPVGSPLSLECTVEGTSNPNLYWYRQAAGRGLQLLFYSVGIGQISSEVPQNLSASRPQDRQFILSSKKLLLSDSGFYLCAWSVQTGNYGYTFGSGTRLTVV.

Notes on this clone: The sample has other DNA sequences that encode this CDR3 too. This chain joins TRBV4-1 and TRBJ2-5; D is perhaps TRBD2 (7 bases). The germline V and J ends were trimmed by 0 bases and 4 bases, with 9 bases remaining between them. CDR3 length: 14 residues. Germline loops: CDR1 MGHRA, CDR2 YSYEKL. In DNA, the CDR3 is TGCGCCAGCAGCCAAGAAGGGGGGGCAGAGACCCAGTACTTC. The encoded protein is CASSQEGGAETQYF.

V is TRBV7-3 and J is TRBJ1-1; 7 bases are shared with TRBD1. Trimming took 4 bases from V and 7 from J; bases not matched to a gene: 6. Germline V lookup: CDR1 SGHTA, CDR2 FQGTGA. The length of the CDR3 is 13 residues. For the CDR3, the DNA is TGTGCCAGCAGCTCCTACAGGGGTGTTGAAGCTTTCTTT. It specifies CASSSYRGVEAFF.

The J gene is TRBJ1-2, the V gene TRBV5-1; D is uncertain. Trimming removed 4 bases at V and 6 bases at J, with 19 bases between. Germline V CDR1 and CDR2: SGHRS, YFSETQ. The CDR3 totals 15 residues. Here the CDR3 reads CASSPDGVIVNGYTF. The DNA of the CDR3 is TGCGCCAGCAGCCCGGACGGGGTTATCGTAAATGGCTACACCTTC.

This clone occurred once. The chain carries TRBV11-3 and TRBJ2-5; 7 bases are a match to TRBD2. J gave up 3 bases and V 6 bases, and 4 bases lay outside the gene matches. This CDR3 spans 13 amino acids. Per germline, CDR1 SGHNT and CDR2 YENEEA. CDR3 sequence (DNA): TGTGCCAGCAGTCCCAGCGGGAAAGAGACCCAGTACTTC. It codes for CASSPSGKETQYF.

The rearrangement joins TRBV2 to TRBJ1-2; TRBD1 might be the D (6 bases). The CDR3 length is 14 residues. With 7 bases removed from V and 8 bases from J, the gap between germline ends came to 20 bases. Germline loops: CDR1 SNHLY, CDR2 FYNNEI. The CDR3 DNA follows: TGTGCCAGCAATCCGGACAGACAGGCGTCGGGCTACACCTTC. This encodes CASNPDRQASGYTF.

The chain uses TRBV7-9 and TRBJ1-4; D is ambiguous. The V end was cut by 5 bases, the J end by 7 bases, with 11 bases between. The germline CDR1 and CDR2 sequences are SEHNR and FQNEAQ (reference sequence). CDR3 length: 13 residues. The CDR3 here is CASSNSLGEKLFF. CDR3 DNA sequence: TGTGCCAGCAGCAATTCTCTGGGTGAAAAACTGTTTTTT.

V is TRBV28 and J is TRBJ1-1; D is uncertain. Per germline, CDR1 MDHEN and CDR2 SYDVKM. The CDR3 extends over 17 amino acids. V was trimmed by 8 bases and J by 0 bases, leaving 22 bases between them. This chain's CDR3 is CASSERVRSELNTEAFF. DNA of the CDR3: TGTGCCAGCTCCGAAAGAGTGAGGTCGGAGTTGAACACTGAAGCTTTCTTT.

Concerning this clone: Other DNA sequences in this sample translate to the same CDR3. J is TRBJ1-5 and V is TRBV18, with D uncertain. The germline V and J ends were trimmed by 3 bases and 3 bases, with 6 bases remaining between them. The CDR3 has 13 amino acids. Germline V lookup: CDR1 KGHSH, CDR2 LQKENI. The CDR3 nucleotides read TGTGCCAGCTCACCGGGAGTCAATCAGCCCCAGCATTTT. This encodes CASSPGVNQPQHF.

The V gene is TRBV21-1, the J gene TRBJ2-1; the DNA was not used to check the table's D call, TRBD2. TRBV21-1 is a pseudogene segment. The CDR3 has 15 amino acids. The CDR3 loop reads CASSEGRSSYNEQFF. DNA for the CDR3: TGTGCCAGCAGTGAAGGGAGGAGCTCCTACAATGAGCAGTTCTTC.

This chain links TRBV9 with TRBJ2-1, with D uncertain. The CDR3 has 14 amino acids. V gave up 3 bases and J gave up 6 bases, with 13 bases separating them. Germline CDR1 and CDR2: SGDLS and YYNGEE. Here the CDR3 reads CASSALPFTNEQFF. In DNA form, the CDR3 reads TGTGCCAGCAGCGCGCTCCCTTTTACCAATGAGCAGTTCTTC.

This sequence joins TRBV7-2 and TRBJ1-1; 8 bases line up with TRBD1. The trim removed 4 bases at V and 4 bases at J, leaving 8 bases unmatched. CDR1 SGHTA and CDR2 FQGNSA come from the germline V gene. The CDR3 totals 15 residues. CDR3 amino acids: CASSYYRGYGTEAFF. The CDR3 DNA reads TGTGCCAGCAGCTACTACAGGGGGTACGGCACTGAAGCTTTCTTT.

J is TRBJ2-7 and V is TRBV27; 8 positions match TRBD2. V was pared by 2 bases and J by 7 bases, with 10 bases of the junction left unmatched. Per germline, CDR1 MNHEY and CDR2 SMNVEV (reference sequence). The CDR3 totals 15 residues. The CDR3 nucleotides are TGTGCCAGCAGTTTACGGGCGGGAGGAGGTTGGGAGCAGTACTTC. Protein: CASSLRAGGGWEQYF.

The chain recombines TRBV11-2 with TRBJ2-5, with TRBD1 matching 10 bases. The length of the CDR3 is 16 residues. With 5 bases clipped from V and 2 bases from J, the junction kept 8 bases outside the gene matches. Per the germline V gene, CDR1 is SGHAT and CDR2 is FQNNGV. The CDR3 DNA follows: TGTGCCAGCAGCCCCAGGGGACAGGGGTCGCAAGAGACCCAGTACTTC. This codes for CASSPRGQGSQETQYF.

This clone was seen more than once but under ten times. V and J are TRBV5-1 and TRBJ1-4, with a possible D match to TRBD1 (6 bases). This CDR3 is built from 15 residues. Germline V CDR1 and CDR2: SGHRS, YFSETQ. V was trimmed by 3 bases and J by 6 bases, leaving 15 bases between them. The DNA of the CDR3 is TGCGCCAGCAGCTCATCAGGGACAAAAGATGAAAAACTGTTTTTT. Its translation: CASSSSGTKDEKLFF.

This rearrangement joins TRBV28 to TRBJ1-2; a weak D match, TRBD1 (6 bases). This CDR3 region has 15 residues. Germline assignment: CDR1 MDHEN and CDR2 SYDVKM. Trimming stripped 6 bases from V and 3 bases from J, with 17 bases between. The CDR3 loop is CASSKTGTSYYGYTF. The CDR3 DNA is TGTGCCAGCAGCAAAACCGGGACAAGCTACTATGGCTACACCTTC.

The chain links TRBV6-5 to TRBJ1-1; D unclear. The germline V gene encodes CDR1 MNHEY and CDR2 SVGAGI. With 2 bases removed from V and 1 base from J, the gap between germline ends came to 8 bases. This CDR3 region has 14 residues. In DNA form, the CDR3 reads TGTGCCAGCAGTTACACCAACACGAACACTGAAGCTTTCTTT. As protein: CASSYTNTNTEAFF.

The rearrangement uses TRBV19 and TRBJ2-3; D gene uncertain. The V gene's germline CDR1 is LNHDA and CDR2 SQIVND (reference sequence). This CDR3 is built from 13 residues. Trimming stripped 4 bases from V and 0 bases from J, with 5 bases between. The CDR3 nucleotides are TGTGCCAGTAGTACCCCTAGCACAGATACGCAGTATTTT. Protein: CASSTPSTDTQYF. Drawing the rest from reference TRBV19 and TRBJ2-3, the complete variable domain is DGGITQSPKYLFRKEGQNVTLSCEQNLNHDAMYWYRQDPGQGLRLIYYSQIVNDFQKGDIAEGYSVSREKKESFPLTVTSAQKNPTAFYLCASSTPSTDTQYFGPGTRLTVL.

This sequence joins TRBV9 and TRBJ1-1; a possible D gene is TRBD1 (5 bases). The V gene's germline CDR1 is SGDLS and CDR2 YYNGEE. This CDR3 is built from 12 residues. The V end lost 3 bases, the J end lost 11 bases, and 14 bases lay between the germline ends. In DNA, the CDR3 is TGTGCCAGCAGCGAAACCCGGGACTTGGCTTTCTTT. It encodes CASSETRDLAFF.

The chain combines TRBV25-1 with TRBJ1-2; TRBD1 is a possible D gene (6 bases). CDR1 and CDR2 from the germline V gene are MGHDK and SYGVNS. The CDR3 extends over 16 amino acids. Trimming stripped 3 bases from V and 4 bases from J, with 18 bases between. This CDR3 reads CASSDPLVQGSYGYTF. The CDR3 DNA sequence: TGTGCCAGCAGTGACCCCTTGGTCCAGGGGTCCTATGGCTACACCTTC.

This sequence joins TRBV6-1 and TRBJ2-3; D remains unclear. Trimming cost V 6 bases and J 0 bases, with 13 bases left between them. The CDR3 is made up of 15 amino acids. Germline V gene lookup returns CDR1 MNHNS and CDR2 SASEGT. The CDR3 nucleotides read TGTGCCAGCAGCCTCGACCCCCGTAGCACAGATACGCAGTATTTT. Protein product: CASSLDPRSTDTQYF.

J is TRBJ2-7 and V is TRBV7-2, with 10 bases matching TRBD2. CDR3 length: 15 residues. From germline, CDR1 is SGHTA and CDR2 FQGNSA. V lost 5 bases and J lost 5; bases outside the gene matches: 9. CDR3 bases: TGTGCCAGCAGCGACCACAGCGGGAGGGTGAACGAGCAGTACTTC. It yields the protein CASSDHSGRVNEQYF.

The chain has TRBV7-9 and TRBJ2-2, with a weak D call TRBD1 (5 bases). Germline V gene lookup returns CDR1 SEHNR and CDR2 FQNEAQ (reference sequence). CDR3 length equals 12 residues. V lost 5 bases and J lost 6, with 7 bases in between. CDR3 nucleotide sequence: TGTGCCAGCAGCCGACAGTCCGGGGAGCTGTTTTTT. Its translation: CASSRQSGELFF.

V and J are TRBV4-1 and TRBJ2-3, with D perhaps TRBD1 (5 bases). V lost 2 bases, J lost 1 base, and 19 bases lay in between. Per the germline V gene, CDR1 is MGHRA and CDR2 is YSYEKL. The CDR3 extends over 18 amino acids. CDR3 in DNA: TGCGCCAGCAGCCAAACCGATGACAGCCTTATCGGCACAGATACGCAGTATTTT. Residues: CASSQTDDSLIGTDTQYF.

This clone appeared a single time. This chain joins TRBV18 and TRBJ2-7; possible D gene TRBD1, 5 bases. CDR1 is KGHSH and CDR2 is LQKENI in the germline V gene. The CDR3 has 14 amino acids. The germline V and J ends were trimmed by 3 bases and 2 bases, with 11 bases remaining between them. CDR3 region: CASSPPDTTYEQYF. For the CDR3, the DNA is TGTGCCAGCTCACCTCCGGACACCACCTACGAGCAGTACTTC. Together with reference TRBV18 and TRBJ2-7, the CDR3 gives the full variable domain: NAGVMQNPRHLVRRRGQEARLRCSPMKGHSHVYWYRQLPEEGLKFMVYLQKENIIDESGMPKERFSAEFPKEGPSILRIQQVVRGDSAAYFCASSPPDTTYEQYFGPGTRLTVT.

This clone was counted once. The chain couples TRBV5-1 to TRBJ2-5, with 8 bases that match TRBD2. Per germline, CDR1 SGHRS and CDR2 YFSETQ. The length of the CDR3 is 14 residues. V was pared by 2 bases and J by 2 bases, with 2 bases of the junction left unmatched. CDR3 loop: CASSFSGTQETQYF. The DNA for the CDR3 is TGCGCCAGCAGCTTTAGCGGGACGCAAGAGACCCAGTACTTC.

A few counts support this clone. The chain has TRBV4-1 and TRBJ2-3, with 14 bases matching TRBD2. This CDR3 comprises 20 residues. Trimming at V came to 2 bases and at J to 2 bases, leaving 12 bases not matched to a gene. Germline CDR1 is MGHRA and CDR2 is YSYEKL. Here the CDR3 reads CASSQPGLAGGRGDTDTQYF. CDR3 in DNA: TGCGCCAGCAGCCAACCCGGACTAGCGGGAGGTAGGGGGGACACAGATACGCAGTATTTT.

This rearrangement joins TRBV16 to TRBJ2-3; D perhaps matches TRBD2 (6 bases). Trimming took off 0 bases at V and 10 bases at J, with 20 bases between the two ends. There are 16 residues in the CDR3. The germline gives CDR1 KGHSY, CDR2 FQNENV. In nucleotides, the CDR3 is TGTGCCAGCAGCCAATCCGGGGACTCGACGAAGGTGTCGCAGTATTTT. It translates to CASSQSGDSTKVSQYF.

CDR3 loop: CASSQQGRGNQPQHF. CDR3 DNA: TGTGCCAGCTCTCAACAGGGTCGTGGCAATCAGCCCCAGCATTTT. The J gene is TRBJ1-5, the V gene TRBV27; D may be TRBD1 (6 bases). Germline CDR1 is MNHEY and CDR2 is SMNVEV (reference sequence). Trimming stripped 8 bases from V and 2 bases from J, with 16 bases between. The CDR3 is 15 amino acids.

DNA of the CDR3: TGTGCCAGCAGTGAAGTCGGTGCGGGACACCCTGGAACGCAGTATTTT. It specifies CASSEVGAGHPGTQYF. V and J are TRBV2 and TRBJ2-3, with D perhaps given as TRBD1 or TRBD2 (6 bases each). Looked up from germline, CDR1 is SNHLY and CDR2 is FYNNEI. This CDR3 comprises 16 residues. Trimming took 1 base from V and 9 from J, leaving 20 bases between them.